This is a list of T cell receptor beta chains from one sample in a study of blood T cell repertoires in COVID-19. Here immunoSEQ multiplex PCR was the method, and the copy in TCRdb shows in-frame clones only, minus some. Of around 58,000 clones in the sample, around four fifths were seen once. Sequencing input: peripheral blood. The origin of the receptors is a human donor in a cohort sampled during active COVID-19. CDR3s include the opening cysteine and the closing phenylalanine or tryptophan. The D gene is left open where the match is weak. Only part of the rows carry a size: once, few, many, or a class if the clone is expanded.

D gene: -
clone size: -
V gene: TRBV3-1/TRBV3-2
J gene: TRBJ1-1
CDR3 DNA: TGTGCCAGCAGCCAAGACTGGAGCAGGGGAGCTTTCTTT
CDR3 protein: CASSQDWSRGAFF

D gene: -
clone size: -
V gene: TRBV18
J gene: TRBJ2-3
CDR3 DNA: TGTGCCAGCTCACCACTAGAAGGGGGCACAGATACGCAGTATTTT
CDR3 protein: CASSPLEGGTDTQYF

D gene: -
clone size: -
V gene: TRBV4-1
J gene: TRBJ2-5
CDR3 DNA: TGCGCCAGCAGCCCAGGAGGGTTGGGCGAGACCCAGTACTTC
CDR3 protein: CASSPGGLGETQYF

D gene: TRBD2
clone size: -
V gene: TRBV6-6
J gene: TRBJ2-7
CDR3 DNA: TGTGCCAGCAGTCTTGGACTAGCGGGGTCCTACGAGCAGTACTTC
CDR3 protein: CASSLGLAGSYEQYF

D gene: TRBD1
clone size: -
V gene: TRBV7-2
J gene: TRBJ2-7
CDR3 DNA: TGTGCCAGCAGCTCCAGACAGGGTGGTAGCGAGCAGTACTTC
CDR3 protein: CASSSRQGGSEQYF

D gene: TRBD2
clone size: -
V gene: TRBV10-3
J gene: TRBJ2-4
CDR3 DNA: TGTGCCATCAGCGAGACTAGCGGGGGGCTTCCAAACATTCAGTACTTC
CDR3 protein: CAISETSGGLPNIQYF

D gene: -
clone size: -
V gene: TRBV7-2
J gene: TRBJ1-6
CDR3 DNA: TGTGCCAGCAGCCCGGAGCAGGGGTATAATTCACCCCTCCACTTT
CDR3 protein: CASSPEQGYNSPLHF

D gene: -
clone size: -
V gene: TRBV7-2
J gene: TRBJ1-2
CDR3 DNA: TGTGCCAGCAGCCTCGGCGCCTCCGGGAGGGGCACCTTC
CDR3 protein: CASSLGASGRGTF

D gene: -
clone size: -
V gene: TRBV7-2
J gene: TRBJ2-7
CDR3 DNA: TGTGCCAGCAGCTTAAGCCATAGGGGGAACGAGCAGTACTTC
CDR3 protein: CASSLSHRGNEQYF

D gene: -
clone size: -
V gene: TRBV6-5
J gene: TRBJ2-7
CDR3 DNA: TGTGCCAGCAGCCAGCGAGGGCTCATAACCTACGAGCAGTACTTC
CDR3 protein: CASSQRGLITYEQYF

D gene: -
clone size: -
V gene: TRBV7-2
J gene: TRBJ1-2
CDR3 DNA: TGTGCCAGCAGCTTAGGGGGGGTAGAGGCGGCCGCGGGCTACACCTTC
CDR3 protein: CASSLGGVEAAAGYTF

D gene: TRBD2
clone size: -
V gene: TRBV5-6
J gene: TRBJ2-7
CDR3 DNA: TGTGCCAGCAGCGGCTACGGACTAGCGGATCCCGTTTTCTTC
CDR3 protein: CASSGYGLADPVFF

D gene: -
clone size: once
V gene: TRBV7-2
J gene: TRBJ1-5
CDR3 DNA: TGTGCCAGCAGCTTAGCCGGAGGTGGTCAGCCCCAGCATTTT
CDR3 protein: CASSLAGGGQPQHF

D gene: -
clone size: -
V gene: TRBV7-9
J gene: TRBJ1-2
CDR3 DNA: TGTGCCAGCAGCCAAGATGGGCATTACTATGGCTACACCTTC
CDR3 protein: CASSQDGHYYGYTF

D gene: -
clone size: -
V gene: TRBV5-1
J gene: TRBJ2-7
CDR3 DNA: TGCGCCAGCAGCGCGGGACAGATCTCCTACGAGCAGTACTTC
CDR3 protein: CASSAGQISYEQYF

D gene: -
clone size: -
V gene: TRBV14
J gene: TRBJ1-1
CDR3 DNA: TGTGCCAGCAGCCGGGGGACAAACACGAACACTGAAGCTTTCTTT
CDR3 protein: CASSRGTNTNTEAFF

D gene: -
clone size: -
V gene: TRBV3-1/TRBV3-2
J gene: TRBJ1-1
CDR3 DNA: TGTGCCAGCGTCGGGGGACCGGGCACTGAAGCTTTCTTT
CDR3 protein: CASVGGPGTEAFF

D gene: TRBD2
clone size: -
V gene: TRBV5-1
J gene: TRBJ2-1
CDR3 DNA: TGCGCCAGCAGCTTGGGGGTGATAGCGGGAGTGAATGAGCAGTTCTTC
CDR3 protein: CASSLGVIAGVNEQFF

D gene: -
clone size: -
V gene: TRBV18
J gene: TRBJ2-2
CDR3 DNA: TGTGCCAGCTCACCACCGTCCATCGGGGAGCTGTTTTTT
CDR3 protein: CASSPPSIGELFF

D gene: -
clone size: few
V gene: TRBV4-2
J gene: TRBJ2-2
CDR3 DNA: TGTGCCAGCAGCCAAGGCGATGGAGGGGGGGCCGTCACCGGGGAGCTGTTTTTT
CDR3 protein: CASSQGDGGGAVTGELFF

D gene: -
clone size: few
V gene: TRBV6-4
J gene: TRBJ2-2
CDR3 DNA: TGTGCCAGCAGTGAGGAGGGGCGAACCGGGGAGCTGTTTTTT
CDR3 protein: CASSEEGRTGELFF

D gene: TRBD2
clone size: -
V gene: TRBV7-2
J gene: TRBJ2-5
CDR3 DNA: TGTGCCAGCAGCAGTCGCAACGCGGGAGGAGGAGAGACCCAGTACTTC
CDR3 protein: CASSSRNAGGGETQYF

D gene: -
clone size: once
V gene: TRBV7-2
J gene: TRBJ1-3
CDR3 DNA: TGTGCCAGCAGCTTAGAGGCAGGGTTTGCTGGAAACACCATATATTTT
CDR3 protein: CASSLEAGFAGNTIYF

D gene: TRBD1
clone size: -
V gene: TRBV4-3
J gene: TRBJ1-2
CDR3 DNA: TGCGCCAGCAGCCAAGCTGTTCAGGGGGGAGGCTACACCTTC
CDR3 protein: CASSQAVQGGGYTF

D gene: -
clone size: -
V gene: TRBV11-2
J gene: TRBJ1-3
CDR3 DNA: TGTGCCAGCAGCTTAGGTCTCTCTGGAAACACCATATATTTT
CDR3 protein: CASSLGLSGNTIYF

D gene: -
clone size: -
V gene: TRBV10-3
J gene: TRBJ2-5
CDR3 DNA: TGTGCCATCAGTGAGTCTGAGAAACAAGAGACCCAGTACTTC
CDR3 protein: CAISESEKQETQYF

D gene: TRBD1
clone size: -
V gene: TRBV16
J gene: TRBJ1-1
CDR3 DNA: TGTGCCAGCAGCGGACAGGGGAACACTGAAGCTTTCTTT
CDR3 protein: CASSGQGNTEAFF

D gene: -
clone size: -
V gene: TRBV19
J gene: TRBJ1-5
CDR3 DNA: TGTGCCAGTAGTATAGTTCAGGGGATTAGCAATCAGCCCCAGCATTTT
CDR3 protein: CASSIVQGISNQPQHF

D gene: -
clone size: -
V gene: TRBV5-6
J gene: TRBJ1-6
CDR3 DNA: TGTGCCAGCAGCTTGGTAGGGAGGACTGTGTCACCCCTCCACTTT
CDR3 protein: CASSLVGRTVSPLHF

D gene: -
clone size: -
V gene: TRBV5-1
J gene: TRBJ1-4
CDR3 DNA: TGCGCCAGCAGCCCTCGGACAGCAAGTGCAACTAATGAAAAACTGTTTTTT
CDR3 protein: CASSPRTASATNEKLFF

D gene: -
clone size: -
V gene: TRBV11-3
J gene: TRBJ2-1
CDR3 DNA: TGTGCCAGCAGCTCACTAGATTACAATGAGCAGTTCTTC
CDR3 protein: CASSSLDYNEQFF

D gene: TRBD1
clone size: -
V gene: TRBV15
J gene: TRBJ1-1
CDR3 DNA: TGTGCCACCAGCAGAGGGGGGGACAGCACTGAAGCTTTCTTT
CDR3 protein: CATSRGGDSTEAFF

D gene: TRBD1
clone size: -
V gene: TRBV6-5
J gene: TRBJ2-3
CDR3 DNA: TGTGCCAGCATAGGACAGGGGTATGGCACAGATACGCAGTATTTT
CDR3 protein: CASIGQGYGTDTQYF

D gene: TRBD1
clone size: once
V gene: TRBV28
J gene: TRBJ2-2
CDR3 DNA: TGTGCCAGCAGTCTACCGGGACAGGGGGTTGACGGGGAGCTGTTTTTT
CDR3 protein: CASSLPGQGVDGELFF

D gene: TRBD1
clone size: few
V gene: TRBV7-9
J gene: TRBJ2-3
CDR3 DNA: TGTGCCAGCAGCTTCGGGTTAGGGGGCCTCGCAGATACGCAGTATTTT
CDR3 protein: CASSFGLGGLADTQYF

D gene: TRBD1
clone size: -
V gene: TRBV9
J gene: TRBJ2-5
CDR3 DNA: TGTGCCAGCAGCGCAAGGACAGGGGGCTTTAGGGAGACCCAGTACTTC
CDR3 protein: CASSARTGGFRETQYF

D gene: -
clone size: few
V gene: TRBV5-4
J gene: TRBJ2-7
CDR3 DNA: TGTGCCAGCAGCTTGGACAAAATCTACGAGCAGTACTTC
CDR3 protein: CASSLDKIYEQYF

D gene: -
clone size: -
V gene: TRBV29-1
J gene: TRBJ2-7
CDR3 DNA: TGCAGCGTTGAAAGAGGAGGGGCCGAGCAGTACTTC
CDR3 protein: CSVERGGAEQYF

D gene: -
clone size: -
V gene: TRBV29-1
J gene: TRBJ1-2
CDR3 DNA: TGCAGCGTCGACAAAGGGGCGCACTATGGCTACACCTTC
CDR3 protein: CSVDKGAHYGYTF

D gene: TRBD1
clone size: -
V gene: TRBV5-1
J gene: TRBJ2-2
CDR3 DNA: TGCGCCAGCAGCACTGGACAGGGAGGCACCGGGGAGCTGTTTTTT
CDR3 protein: CASSTGQGGTGELFF

D gene: -
clone size: few
V gene: TRBV6-4
J gene: TRBJ1-1
CDR3 DNA: TGTGCCAGCAGTTCCCTCCCGCCGGTTAAGACTGAAGCTTTCTTT
CDR3 protein: CASSSLPPVKTEAFF

D gene: TRBD2
clone size: -
V gene: TRBV7-8
J gene: TRBJ2-3
CDR3 DNA: TGTGCCAGCAGCTTTCCTAGCGGGACTTCGGTCCCCGGGACAGATACGCAGTATTTT
CDR3 protein: CASSFPSGTSVPGTDTQYF

D gene: -
clone size: -
V gene: TRBV11-2
J gene: TRBJ2-1
CDR3 DNA: TGTGCCAGCACCCGATCGATGAGCTCCTACAATGAGCAGTTCTTC
CDR3 protein: CASTRSMSSYNEQFF

D gene: -
clone size: few
V gene: TRBV30
J gene: TRBJ2-5
CDR3 DNA: TGTGCCTCCTCCCGGAGAGGGGGTGGTCCAGAGACCCAGTACTTC
CDR3 protein: CASSRRGGGPETQYF

D gene: -
clone size: -
V gene: TRBV7-8
J gene: TRBJ2-7
CDR3 DNA: TGTGCCAGCAGCTTATATCGGTCCAGCGGAGTTGGTGTCTACGAGCAGTACTTC
CDR3 protein: CASSLYRSSGVGVYEQYF

D gene: TRBD1
clone size: -
V gene: TRBV6-1
J gene: TRBJ2-6
CDR3 DNA: TGTGCCAGCAGTGGCCGGACAGGGTTGTCTGGGGCCAACGTCCTGACTTTC
CDR3 protein: CASSGRTGLSGANVLTF

D gene: TRBD1
clone size: -
V gene: TRBV11-3
J gene: TRBJ2-2
CDR3 DNA: TGTACCAGCAGCTTAGGGGACAGGCCAGTCTCCGGGGAGCTGTTTTTT
CDR3 protein: CTSSLGDRPVSGELFF

D gene: -
clone size: -
V gene: TRBV7-9
J gene: TRBJ1-5
CDR3 DNA: TGTGCCAGCAGCTTAGATTCGTTTCAGCCCCAGCATTTT
CDR3 protein: CASSLDSFQPQHF

D gene: -
clone size: once
V gene: TRBV9
J gene: TRBJ2-1
CDR3 DNA: TGTGCCAGCAGTCACCGCACAGGAAACTCCTACAATGAGCAGTTCTTC
CDR3 protein: CASSHRTGNSYNEQFF

D gene: TRBD2
clone size: -
V gene: TRBV5-1
J gene: TRBJ2-1
CDR3 DNA: TGCGCCAGCAGCTTAGCTAGCGGGGGGTACTACAATGAGCAGTTCTTC
CDR3 protein: CASSLASGGYYNEQFF

D gene: TRBD1
clone size: few
V gene: TRBV9
J gene: TRBJ2-5
CDR3 DNA: TGTGCCAGCAGCTACAACCCGCGATTCACAGGGGCGCAAGAGACCCAGTACTTC
CDR3 protein: CASSYNPRFTGAQETQYF

D gene: -
clone size: -
V gene: TRBV4-1
J gene: TRBJ2-7
CDR3 DNA: TGCGCCAGCAGCCAGTCAGGGGACCTGAGAGAGCAGTACTTC
CDR3 protein: CASSQSGDLREQYF

D gene: TRBD1
clone size: -
V gene: TRBV7-9
J gene: TRBJ2-7
CDR3 DNA: TGTGCCAGCAGCTCAACCACCCCGAGGGGGCGGTCCTACGAGCAGTACTTC
CDR3 protein: CASSSTTPRGRSYEQYF

D gene: -
clone size: -
V gene: TRBV18
J gene: TRBJ1-4
CDR3 DNA: TGTGCCAGCTCACCAGCGGCACCCTATAATGAAAAACTGTTTTTT
CDR3 protein: CASSPAAPYNEKLFF

D gene: TRBD1
clone size: -
V gene: TRBV10-3
J gene: TRBJ2-1
CDR3 DNA: TGTGCCATCAGGGGGACAGGGGAGTACAATGAGCAGTTCTTC
CDR3 protein: CAIRGTGEYNEQFF

D gene: -
clone size: once
V gene: TRBV5-6
J gene: TRBJ2-5
CDR3 DNA: TGTGCCAGCACCCTTCTTAGAGGGTACCAAGAGACCCAGTACTTC
CDR3 protein: CASTLLRGYQETQYF

D gene: TRBD1
clone size: -
V gene: TRBV7-8
J gene: TRBJ1-2
CDR3 DNA: TGTGCCAGCAGCTTCGGACAGGGGCGTCGTGGTGGCTACACCTTC
CDR3 protein: CASSFGQGRRGGYTF